The 15 T cell receptor beta chains presented below share a single source sample, sequenced in a study of blood T cell repertoires in COVID-19 (dated by TCRdb to about 2020). Receptor libraries were prepared by the immunoSEQ multiplex PCR assay. TCRdb re-hosts the immuneACCESS table, in-frame sequences only. Its copies lack some clones; in the studies checked, an unresolved V gene accounts for under half of them, and the cause for the rest is not known. Here the sample has around 480,000 clones; 70% to 90% occur a single time. Roughly an eighth of the sample is taken by the ten largest. The sequencing input was peripheral blood. These receptors were obtained from a woman aged 50 to 65 with COVID-19, enrolled during active disease.

This chain uses TRBV11-2 with TRBJ1-1; D is perhaps TRBD1 (6 bases). Looked up from germline, CDR1 is SGHAT and CDR2 is FQNNGV. This CDR3 has 13 residues. Trimming shortened V by 5 bases and J by 1 base, and 8 bases separated the two germline ends. CDR3 nucleotides: TGTGCCAGCAGCGCACAGGGGAACACTGAAGCTTTCTTT. Protein: CASSAQGNTEAFF.

This chain links TRBV4-1 with TRBJ1-2; 9 bases fit TRBD1. The CDR3 is made up of 14 amino acids. The germline gives CDR1 MGHRA, CDR2 YSYEKL. V shed 1 base and J 8 bases; nucleotides not matched to a gene: 5. The CDR3 bases are TGCGCCAGCAGCCAAGTCAGGACAGGGGTCGGCTACACCTTC. It translates to CASSQVRTGVGYTF.

This clone was recorded once. This chain uses TRBV30 with TRBJ1-2, with 8 bases matching TRBD1. This CDR3 spans 14 amino acids. Trimming removed 5 bases from V and 6 bases from J; junction bases left unmatched: 11. Germline-derived CDR1 and CDR2 are GTSNPN and SVGIG (reference sequence). CDR3 DNA sequence: TGTGCCTGGTCCCGGGACAGGTTAGAAGATGGCTACACCTTC. Amino acids: CAWSRDRLEDGYTF.

This clone occurred a few times. The chain joins TRBV5-4 to TRBJ2-5, with D possibly matching TRBD2 (5 bases). V was clipped by 6 bases and J by 4 bases, with 16 bases between them. This CDR3 has 14 amino acids. Per germline, CDR1 SGHNT and CDR2 YYREEE (reference sequence). CDR3 loop: CASTRETEGETQYF. CDR3 DNA: TGTGCCAGCACCCGAGAAACCGAGGGAGAGACCCAGTACTTC.

The chain employs TRBV5-4 and TRBJ2-2, with D tentatively TRBD2 (6 bases). The germline gives CDR1 SGHNT, CDR2 YYREEE (reference sequence). With 6 bases removed from V and 7 bases from J, the gap between germline ends came to 13 bases. This CDR3 region has 13 residues. The CDR3 here is CASKGPEGGELFF. The CDR3 nucleotides are TGTGCCAGCAAAGGGCCGGAGGGCGGGGAGCTGTTTTTT.

A word on this clone: One end of the junction varies from germline; a read error may be responsible. As DNA, the CDR3 is TGCGCCAGCAGCTTGGAGTACGGGTGGGGACAGGGGGAGTTC. Translation gives CASSLEYGWGQGEF. This sequence joins TRBV5-1 and TRBJ2-7, with 11 bases matching TRBD1. Germline assignment: CDR1 SGHRS and CDR2 YFSETQ. This CDR3 region has 14 residues.

The rearrangement joins TRBV9 to TRBJ2-1; perhaps TRBD2 as D (6 bases). Per germline, CDR1 SGDLS and CDR2 YYNGEE. The CDR3 is made up of 15 amino acids. V dropped 1 base and J dropped 2 bases, with 10 bases sitting between them. CDR3: CASSVFAGPYNEQFF. The CDR3 DNA reads TGTGCCAGCAGCGTATTTGCGGGACCCTACAATGAGCAGTTCTTC.

V gene TRBV19 combines with J gene TRBJ1-6; possibly TRBD1 for D (6 bases). Trimming pared 1 base from V and 15 bases from J, leaving 19 bases between. CDR3 length equals 15 residues. The germline V gene encodes CDR1 LNHDA and CDR2 SQIVND (reference sequence). In nucleotides, the CDR3 is TGTGCCAGTAGTATAGTCGAAAGGGGACATCGGGACCTCCACTTT. This codes for CASSIVERGHRDLHF.

The chain couples TRBV7-3 to TRBJ2-3; TRBD1 is a possible D gene (5 bases). The CDR3 has 17 residues. Trimming took off 5 bases at V and 6 bases at J, with 24 bases between the two ends. Germline V gene sequence: CDR1 SGHTA, CDR2 FQGTGA. CDR3 nucleotide sequence: TGTGCCAGCAGCCCTACCCTAATCCCCGACAGTCCGGATACGCAGTATTTT. Amino acid sequence: CASSPTLIPDSPDTQYF.

The chain carries TRBV3-1 (or the pseudogene TRBV3-2) and TRBJ2-7, with 11 bases lining up with TRBD1. This CDR3 spans 14 amino acids. J was trimmed by 6 bases and V by 1 base; bases with no gene match: 2. Germline CDR1 and CDR2: LGHDT and YNNKEL (reference sequence). The CDR3 loop reads CASSQAGTGGEQYF. For the CDR3, the DNA is TGTGCCAGCAGCCAAGCCGGGACAGGGGGCGAGCAGTACTTC.

The chain couples TRBV5-1 to TRBJ1-1; 8 bases align to TRBD1. J gave up 0 bases and V 4 bases, and 8 bases lay outside the gene matches. The CDR3 covers 16 residues. Germline V lookup: CDR1 SGHRS, CDR2 YFSETQ. Written as DNA, the CDR3 is TGCGCCAGCAGCCCTAGGAGACAGGGGTTGAACACTGAAGCTTTCTTT. It encodes CASSPRRQGLNTEAFF.

The V call is TRBV25-1, the J call TRBJ1-5, with D perhaps matching TRBD1 (5 bases). The ends were cut back, 3 bases at V and 0 bases at J, with 6 bases in the middle. Germline-derived CDR1 and CDR2 are MGHDK and SYGVNS. There are 14 residues in the CDR3. This CDR3 is CASSDRASNQPQHF. CDR3 nucleotide sequence: TGTGCCAGCAGTGACAGGGCTAGCAATCAGCCCCAGCATTTT.

The chain has TRBV6-5 and TRBJ2-5; maybe TRBD1 (5 bases). Trimming removed 0 bases at V and 5 bases at J, with 10 bases between. This CDR3 has 14 amino acids. Germline CDR1 and CDR2: MNHEY and SVGAGI. The CDR3: CASSYSGQRETQYF. The CDR3 DNA reads as TGTGCCAGCAGTTACTCGGGGCAGAGGGAGACCCAGTACTTC.

The V call is TRBV6-5, the J call TRBJ1-1; D gene unclear. The length of the CDR3 is 12 residues. CDR1 is MNHEY and CDR2 is SVGAGI in the germline V gene. V lost 6 bases to trimming and J lost 1 base, with 6 bases between them. The CDR3 sequence: CASSWRNTEAFF. CDR3 in DNA: TGTGCCAGCAGCTGGAGGAACACTGAAGCTTTCTTT.

CDR3 residues: CASRDRGAGELFF. The CDR3, as DNA: TGTGCCAGCAGGGACAGGGGGGCCGGGGAGCTGTTTTTT. V is TRBV3-1 (or the pseudogene TRBV3-2) and J is TRBJ2-2; 10 nucleotides match TRBD1. From germline, CDR1 is LGHDT and CDR2 YNNKEL (reference sequence). Trimming at V came to 6 bases and at J to 6 bases, leaving 1 base not matched to a gene. The CDR3 contains 13 residues.